What follows are 4 T cell receptor beta chains derived from one specimen sequenced in a study of blood T cell repertoires in COVID-19. Sequenced by immunoSEQ multiplex PCR; TCRdb stores in-frame clones only, minus some. The sample has a few hundred thousand clones; about 90% are singletons. The sequencing input was PBMCs or T cells enriched from blood (not recorded which). These receptors all stem from a woman aged 25 to 39 who had recovered from COVID-19.

This clone was counted once. The gene calls are TRBV27 and TRBJ1-1, with D possibly being TRBD1 (5 bases). Germline assignment: CDR1 MNHEY and CDR2 SMNVEV (reference sequence). V dropped 7 bases and J dropped 7 bases, with 10 bases sitting between them. CDR3 size: 11 residues. The CDR3 loop reads CASTREGEAFF. The CDR3, as DNA: TGTGCCAGCACCAGGGAAGGTGAAGCTTTCTTT.

The rearrangement uses TRBV7-9 and TRBJ1-1, with unresolved D. Germline V gene lookup returns CDR1 SEHNR and CDR2 FQNEAQ (reference sequence). The V end was cut by 1 base, the J end by 4 bases, with 10 bases between. The CDR3 totals 14 residues. As DNA, the CDR3 is TGTGCCAGCAGCTTAGTAGGGAGGCGCACTGAAGCTTTCTTT. It codes for CASSLVGRRTEAFF.

The chain couples TRBV21-1 to TRBJ1-4; the listed D gene, TRBD1, was not tested against the DNA. TRBV21-1 represents a pseudogene. The CDR3 contains 16 residues. CDR3 coding DNA: TGTGCCAGCAGCAAAAGGGGGGGACAGGTTATAGAAAAACTGTTTTTT. It codes for CASSKRGGQVIEKLFF.

The chain combines TRBV6-5 with TRBJ2-7, with 7 bases that match TRBD2. CDR3 length: 14 residues. Trimming cost V 6 bases and J 4 bases; bases outside gene matches: 9. CDR1 and CDR2 from the germline V gene are MNHEY and SVGAGI. CDR3 amino acids: CASSAGRERYEQYF. CDR3 nucleotides: TGTGCCAGCAGCGCGGGGAGGGAACGGTACGAGCAGTACTTC.